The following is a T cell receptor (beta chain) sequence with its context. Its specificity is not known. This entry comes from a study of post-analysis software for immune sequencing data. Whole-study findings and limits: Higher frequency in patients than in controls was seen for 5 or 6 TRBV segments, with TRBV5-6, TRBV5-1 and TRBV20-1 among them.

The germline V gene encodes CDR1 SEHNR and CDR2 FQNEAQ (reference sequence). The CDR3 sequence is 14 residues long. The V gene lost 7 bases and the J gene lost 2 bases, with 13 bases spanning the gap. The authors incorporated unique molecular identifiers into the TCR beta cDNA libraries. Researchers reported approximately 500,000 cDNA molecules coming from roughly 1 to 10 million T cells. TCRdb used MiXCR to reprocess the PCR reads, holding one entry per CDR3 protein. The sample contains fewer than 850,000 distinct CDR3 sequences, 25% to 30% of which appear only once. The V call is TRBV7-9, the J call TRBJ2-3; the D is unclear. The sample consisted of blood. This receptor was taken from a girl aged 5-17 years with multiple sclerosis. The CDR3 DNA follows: TGTGCCAGCAATTACTATCAACTCACAGATACGCAGTATTTT. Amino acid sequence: CASNYYQLTDTQYF.